This entry lists 3 T cell receptor beta chains sequenced from one sample in a study of T cell changes during pregnancy in multiple sclerosis. Profiling relied on immunoSEQ multiplex PCR, and the TCRdb table lists in-frame clones only, not all of them. Of 32,000 or so clones in the sample, 90% to 95% were seen once. This specimen consisted of CD4+ T cells from peripheral blood mononuclear cells, obtained in the second trimester of pregnancy. All receptors come from a female donor with multiple sclerosis, enrolled in a pregnancy study.

The chain uses TRBV21-1 and TRBJ2-5; no DNA check was done on the table's D call, TRBD1. TRBV21-1 constitutes a pseudogene. CDR3 length: 14 amino acids. The CDR3 DNA follows: TGTGCCAGCAGCCCCCCGGACAAGAAAGGGACCCAGTACTTC. Its protein product is CASSPPDKKGTQYF.

Only one count was recorded for this clone. The genes are TRBV7-9 and TRBJ2-3; 11 positions match TRBD2. This CDR3 is built from 16 residues. V gave up 5 bases and J gave up 7 bases; unmatched junction bases: 11. Germline values: CDR1 SEHNR, CDR2 FQNEAQ (reference sequence). The CDR3 bases are TGTGCCAGCAGCATGGGACTAGCGGCGTTCAGGAATACGCAGTATTTT. Protein product: CASSMGLAAFRNTQYF.

This rearrangement joins TRBV7-3 to TRBJ2-1, with TRBD2 identical over 7 bases. CDR1 and CDR2 (germline): SGHTA, FQGTGA. The CDR3 covers 14 residues. J was trimmed by 5 bases and V by 2 bases; bases with no gene match: 3. CDR3: CASSLDGTNNEQFF. CDR3 coding DNA: TGTGCCAGCAGCTTAGATGGGACTAACAATGAGCAGTTCTTC.